Presented here are 20 T cell receptor beta chains from one specimen sequenced in a study of blood T cell repertoires in COVID-19. Data came from immunoSEQ multiplex PCR; TCRdb stores just in-frame clones and leaves some out. Of hundreds of thousands of clones listed, 75% to 90% are singletons. Specimen: PBMCs or T cells enriched from blood (not recorded which). Receptor source: a woman in her late teens or twenties who had recovered from COVID-19.

The rearrangement links TRBV4-1 to TRBJ2-3; D is perhaps TRBD2 (5 bases). The length of the CDR3 is 15 residues. The germline V and J ends were trimmed by 0 bases and 6 bases, with 13 bases remaining between them. In germline, CDR1 is MGHRA, CDR2 YSYEKL. For the CDR3, the DNA is TGCGCCAGCAGCCAAGATCGGGGAGTGGCGGATACGCAGTATTTT. It is translated as CASSQDRGVADTQYF.

The CDR3 DNA is TGTGCCAGCAGTTACAGGGCCTCCGGCGGGGTCGGGGAGCAGTACTTC. As protein: CASSYRASGGVGEQYF. The gene calls are TRBV6-5 and TRBJ2-7; tentative D call: TRBD2 (6 bases). Trimming removed 2 bases from V and 7 bases from J, with 21 bases in between. The CDR3 totals 16 residues. Germline lookup yields CDR1 MNHEY and CDR2 SVGAGI.

The chain carries TRBV30 and TRBJ2-7; perhaps TRBD2 as D (6 bases). The CDR3 contains 14 residues. Trimming shortened V by 0 bases and J by 1 base, and 10 bases separated the two germline ends. Germline CDR1 GTSNPN, CDR2 SVGIG (reference sequence). The CDR3 spells CAWSVDRGSYEQYF. The CDR3 DNA follows: TGTGCCTGGAGTGTCGATCGGGGGTCCTACGAGCAGTACTTC.

The J gene is TRBJ2-4, the V gene TRBV29-1; 8 nucleotides align to TRBD1. The germline gives CDR1 SQVTM, CDR2 ANQGSEA. The trim removed 8 bases at V and 0 bases at J, leaving 6 bases unmatched. The CDR3 contains 14 residues. This chain's CDR3 is CSIGTGSAKNIQYF. CDR3 coding DNA: TGCAGCATAGGGACAGGATCAGCCAAAAACATTCAGTACTTC. Together with reference TRBV29-1 and TRBJ2-4, the CDR3 gives the full variable domain: SAVISQKPSRDICQRGTSLTIQCQVDSQVTMMFWYRQQPGQSLTLIATANQGSEATYESGFVIDKFPISRPNLTFSTLTVSNMSPEDSSIYLCSIGTGSAKNIQYFGAGTRLSVL.

The CDR3 spells CAITTGTGGTDTQYF. The CDR3 bases are TGTGCCATCACCACCGGGACAGGGGGGACAGATACGCAGTATTTT. The V and J genes are TRBV10-3 and TRBJ2-3, with 11 bases fitting TRBD1. V lost 7 bases to trimming and J lost 3 bases; unmatched junction nucleotides: 6. The CDR3 sequence is 15 residues long. The germline gives CDR1 ENHRY, CDR2 SYGVKD.

The CDR3 spells CASAEGTFNEKLFF. CDR3 nucleotide sequence: TGTGCTAGTGCCGAAGGGACTTTTAATGAAAAACTGTTTTTT. The chain links TRBV12-5 to TRBJ1-4; possible D gene TRBD1, 5 bases. The germline CDR1 and CDR2 sequences are LGHNT and FRNRAP. Trimming cost V 7 bases and J 4 bases, with 13 bases left between them. This CDR3 is built from 14 residues.

V usage is TRBV5-1 and J usage is TRBJ1-1; D remains ambiguous. V lost 4 bases to trimming and J lost 0 bases, with 19 bases between them. Germline loops: CDR1 SGHRS, CDR2 YFSETQ. The CDR3 has 17 amino acids. The DNA of the CDR3 is TGCGCCAGCAGCCCAGACTTATTCCGATCCTTGAACACTGAAGCTTTCTTT. Its protein product is CASSPDLFRSLNTEAFF.

The chain has TRBV6-1 and TRBJ2-7; a weak D match, TRBD1 (8 bases). The germline V gene has CDR1 MNHNS and CDR2 SASEGT. The CDR3 sequence is 14 residues long. V lost 3 bases to trimming and J lost 7 bases, with 16 bases between them. As DNA, the CDR3 is TGTGCCAGCAGTGAGACAGGGGAGGGTAAGGAGCAGTACTTC. It codes for CASSETGEGKEQYF.

The genes are TRBV6-5 and TRBJ2-5, with D unclear. The germline V gene has CDR1 MNHEY and CDR2 SVGAGI. The germline V and J ends were trimmed by 0 bases and 1 base, with 6 bases remaining between them. CDR3 size: 14 residues. CDR3 amino acids: CASSYSVAQETQYF. The CDR3 DNA is TGTGCCAGCAGTTACTCAGTGGCCCAAGAGACCCAGTACTTC.

The chain recombines TRBV5-5 with TRBJ1-4; 7 positions agree with TRBD1. The length of the CDR3 is 18 residues. Germline V lookup: CDR1 SGHKS, CDR2 YYEKEE (reference sequence). V shed 4 bases, J shed 0 bases, and the junction held 12 bases outside the gene matches. CDR3 loop: CASSRSGTAPATNEKLFF. The CDR3 coding sequence is TGTGCCAGCAGCCGATCCGGGACAGCTCCCGCAACTAATGAAAAACTGTTTTTT.

The chain is built from TRBV10-1 and TRBJ1-1; D is unresolved. V lost 6 bases, J lost 3 bases, and 11 bases lay in between. This CDR3 is built from 13 residues. Germline V gene sequence: CDR1 WNHNN, CDR2 SYGVQD (reference sequence). The CDR3 spells CASSPQPDTEAFF. The CDR3 DNA sequence: TGCGCCAGCAGCCCTCAACCGGACACTGAAGCTTTCTTT.

V and J are TRBV13 and TRBJ2-5, with 7 bases fitting TRBD2. Germline V gives CDR1 PRHDT, CDR2 FYEKMQ (reference sequence). Unmatched junction bases numbered 8, after V lost 2 bases and J lost 5 bases. The CDR3 contains 15 residues. The CDR3: CASSLRTGGGETQYF. Here the CDR3 DNA reads TGTGCCAGCAGCTTACGTACGGGGGGAGGGGAGACCCAGTACTTC. The whole variable domain, filled in from reference TRBV13 and TRBJ2-5, reads AAGVIQSPRHLIKEKRETATLKCYPIPRHDTVYWYQQGPGQDPQFLISFYEKMQSDKGSIPDRFSAQQFSDYHSELNMSSLELGDSALYFCASSLRTGGGETQYFGPGTRLLVL.

V and J are TRBV30 and TRBJ1-5; tentatively, D is TRBD1 (5 bases). The CDR3 is 13 residues long. Germline CDR1 reads GTSNPN; CDR2 reads SVGIG (reference sequence). V gave up 4 bases and J gave up 4 bases, with 11 bases separating them. CDR3 bases: TGTGCCTGGACTGGGGGGATAAATCAGCCCCAGCATTTT. Translation: CAWTGGINQPQHF.

The chain joins TRBV7-9 to TRBJ1-1, with D possibly TRBD1 on 6 matching bases. Germline assignment: CDR1 SEHNR and CDR2 FQNEAQ (reference sequence). CDR3 length: 12 amino acids. V was clipped by 5 bases and J by 11 bases, with 15 bases between them. The CDR3 loop is CASSTTTGRAFF. CDR3 DNA: TGTGCCAGCAGCACGACGACAGGTCGGGCTTTCTTT.

This chain uses TRBV9 with TRBJ2-5; TRBD2 matches 7 bases. The V gene's germline CDR1 is SGDLS and CDR2 YYNGEE. There are 17 residues in the CDR3. The V and J ends lost 4 bases and 0 bases, in that order; junction bases with no gene match: 12. The CDR3 sequence is CASSNRLGSGHQETQYF. CDR3 coding DNA: TGTGCCAGCAGCAACCGACTTGGTAGCGGGCACCAAGAGACCCAGTACTTC.

CDR3 sequence reads: CASSEYFGLARQETQYF. CDR3 nucleotides: TGTGCCAGCAGTGAATATTTTGGACTAGCGCGTCAAGAGACCCAGTACTTC. The chain joins TRBV25-1 to TRBJ2-5; 9 bases map to TRBD2. This CDR3 contains 17 residues. Germline-derived CDR1 and CDR2 are MGHDK and SYGVNS. Trimming took 0 bases from V and 2 from J; bases not matched to a gene: 7.

The J gene is TRBJ2-1, the V gene TRBV11-2; 11 positions match TRBD2. Germline CDR1 is SGHAT and CDR2 is FQNNGV. V shed 3 bases and J 10 bases; nucleotides not matched to a gene: 8. The CDR3 runs 15 residues. CDR3: CASSLLAGGPREQFF. In DNA form, the CDR3 reads TGTGCCAGCAGCTTGTTAGCGGGGGGGCCTCGAGAGCAGTTCTTC. Full variable domain (rest looked up from reference TRBV11-2 and TRBJ2-1): EAGVAQSPRYKIIEKRQSVAFWCNPISGHATLYWYQQILGQGPKLLIQFQNNGVVDDSQLPKDRFSAERLKGVDSTLKIQPAKLEDSAVYLCASSLLAGGPREQFFGPGTRLTVL.

The CDR3 is CASSIVVGSRTTDTQYF. As DNA, the CDR3 is TGTGCCAGTAGTATAGTAGTAGGGTCCAGGACTACAGATACGCAGTATTTT. J is TRBJ2-3 and V is TRBV19; TRBD2 is a possible D gene (5 bases). The CDR3 sequence is 17 residues long. With 1 base removed from V and 3 bases from J, the gap between germline ends came to 17 bases. In germline, CDR1 is LNHDA, CDR2 SQIVND (reference sequence).

The V call is TRBV12-3 or TRBV12-4, the J call TRBJ1-2; D call uncertain. V lost 8 bases to trimming and J lost 7 bases, with 17 bases between them. The CDR3 has 13 residues. CDR3 amino acids: CASSIQRVSGYTF. The CDR3 DNA reads as TGTGCCAGCTCCATACAGAGGGTTTCTGGCTACACCTTC.

The chain couples TRBV30 to TRBJ1-2; D gene ambiguous. Trimming pared 0 bases from V and 2 bases from J, leaving 13 bases between. CDR3 length equals 15 residues. CDR1 and CDR2 from the germline V gene are GTSNPN and SVGIG (reference sequence). Written as DNA, the CDR3 is TGTGCCTGGAGTGTATCGGTAGTGACAAACTATGGCTACACCTTC. As protein: CAWSVSVVTNYGYTF.